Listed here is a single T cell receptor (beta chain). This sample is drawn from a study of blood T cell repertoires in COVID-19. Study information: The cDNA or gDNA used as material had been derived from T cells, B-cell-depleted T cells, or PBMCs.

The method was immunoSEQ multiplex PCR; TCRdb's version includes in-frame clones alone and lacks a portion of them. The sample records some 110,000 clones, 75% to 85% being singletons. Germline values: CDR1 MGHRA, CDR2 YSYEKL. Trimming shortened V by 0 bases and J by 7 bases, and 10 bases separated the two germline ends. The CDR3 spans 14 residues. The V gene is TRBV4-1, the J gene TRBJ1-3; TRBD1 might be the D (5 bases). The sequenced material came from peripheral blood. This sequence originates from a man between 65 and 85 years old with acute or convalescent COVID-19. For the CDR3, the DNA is TGCGCCAGCAGCCAAGAGCAGGGTCGGAACACCATATATTTT. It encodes CASSQEQGRNTIYF.